Given below is one T cell receptor beta chain in context. Its antigen is undetermined. Making use of molecular barcodes, quantitative 5'-RACE generated TCR beta libraries. TCRdb independently ran MiXCR on the 5' RACE reads; one entry per CDR3 protein. This table has roughly 190,000 distinct CDR3 sequences, roughly 13% appearing once. This sample stems from a study of CD8 T cells in ankylosing spondylitis. General study findings and limits: Reportedly, significant enrichment of disease-linked clones occurred in matched ankylosing spondylitis synovial fluid. With a CD8+ phenotype, disease-linked clones were relatively rare in peripheral blood.

The receptor was derived from a male donor with ankylosing spondylitis or in good health (not recorded which). Source material: blood, either unsorted or a sorted T cell fraction (not recorded which).

CDR3 loop: CASSSDWYEQYF. The CDR3 bases are TGTGCCAGCAGCTCCGACTGGTACGAGCAGTACTTC. J is TRBJ2-7 and V is TRBV11-2; no clear D gene. The CDR3 is 12 amino acids. Trimming shortened V by 4 bases and J by 4 bases, and 8 bases separated the two germline ends. CDR1 is SGHAT and CDR2 is FQNNGV in the germline V gene. Filled out from reference TRBV11-2 and TRBJ2-7, the complete variable domain reads EAGVAQSPRYKIIEKRQSVAFWCNPISGHATLYWYQQILGQGPKLLIQFQNNGVVDDSQLPKDRFSAERLKGVDSTLKIQPAKLEDSAVYLCASSSDWYEQYFGPGTRLTVT.